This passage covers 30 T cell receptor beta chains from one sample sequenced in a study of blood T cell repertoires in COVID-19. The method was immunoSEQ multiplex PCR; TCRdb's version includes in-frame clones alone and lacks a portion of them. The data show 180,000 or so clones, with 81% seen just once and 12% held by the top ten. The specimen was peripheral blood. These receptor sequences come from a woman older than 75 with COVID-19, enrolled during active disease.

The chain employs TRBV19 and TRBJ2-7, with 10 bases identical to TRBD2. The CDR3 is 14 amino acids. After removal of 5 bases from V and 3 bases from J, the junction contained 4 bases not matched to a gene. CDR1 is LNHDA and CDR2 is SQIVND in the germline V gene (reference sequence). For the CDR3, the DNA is TGTGCCAGTAGTCCACTAGCGGGGATCTACGAGCAGTACTTC. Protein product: CASSPLAGIYEQYF.

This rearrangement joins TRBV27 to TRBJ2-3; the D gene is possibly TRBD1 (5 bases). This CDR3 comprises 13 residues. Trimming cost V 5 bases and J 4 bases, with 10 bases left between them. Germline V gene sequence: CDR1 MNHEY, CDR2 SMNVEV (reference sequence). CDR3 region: CASSNSRADTQYF. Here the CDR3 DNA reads TGTGCCAGCAGTAACTCCAGGGCAGATACGCAGTATTTT.

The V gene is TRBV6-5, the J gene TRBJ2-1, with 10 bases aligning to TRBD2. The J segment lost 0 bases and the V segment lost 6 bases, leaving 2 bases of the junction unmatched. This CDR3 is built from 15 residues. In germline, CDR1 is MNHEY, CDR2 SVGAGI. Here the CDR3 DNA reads TGTGCCAGCAGGTCTAGCGGGAGCTCCTACAATGAGCAGTTCTTC. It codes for CASRSSGSSYNEQFF.

The CDR3 protein is CASSQRIRGQGNTGELFF. Here the CDR3 DNA reads TGCGCCAGCAGCCAACGCATCAGGGGACAGGGGAACACCGGGGAGCTGTTTTTT. V usage is TRBV4-1 and J usage is TRBJ2-2; TRBD1 matches at 9 bases. This CDR3 contains 18 residues. V lost 2 bases to trimming and J lost 1 base; unmatched junction nucleotides: 8. The germline V gene encodes CDR1 MGHRA and CDR2 YSYEKL.

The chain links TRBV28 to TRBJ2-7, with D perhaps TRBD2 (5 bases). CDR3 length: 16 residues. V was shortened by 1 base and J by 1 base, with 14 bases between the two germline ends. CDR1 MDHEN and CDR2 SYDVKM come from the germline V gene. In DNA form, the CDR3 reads TGTGCCAGCAGTTTATCGAGACTATTGGGATCCTACGAGCAGTACTTC. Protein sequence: CASSLSRLLGSYEQYF.

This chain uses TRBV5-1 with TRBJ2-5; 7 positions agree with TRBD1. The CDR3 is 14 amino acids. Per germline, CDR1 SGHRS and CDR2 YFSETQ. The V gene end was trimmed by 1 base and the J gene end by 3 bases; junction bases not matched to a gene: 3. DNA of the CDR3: TGCGCCAGCAGCTTGTTAACAGGGGAAGAGACCCAGTACTTC. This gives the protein CASSLLTGEETQYF.

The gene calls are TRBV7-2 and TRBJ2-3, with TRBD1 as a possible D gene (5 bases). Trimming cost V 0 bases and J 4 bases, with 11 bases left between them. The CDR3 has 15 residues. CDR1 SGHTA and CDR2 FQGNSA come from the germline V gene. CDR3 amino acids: CASSLAGQGADTQYF. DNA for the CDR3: TGTGCCAGCAGCTTAGCCGGCCAGGGCGCAGATACGCAGTATTTT.

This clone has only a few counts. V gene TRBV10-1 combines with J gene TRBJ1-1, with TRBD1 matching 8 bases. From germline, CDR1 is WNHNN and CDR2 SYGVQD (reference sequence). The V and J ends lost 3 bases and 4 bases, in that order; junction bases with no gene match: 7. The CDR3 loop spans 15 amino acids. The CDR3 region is CASSDLDRVGTEAFF. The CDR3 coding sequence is TGCGCCAGCAGTGACCTGGACAGGGTGGGCACTGAAGCTTTCTTT.

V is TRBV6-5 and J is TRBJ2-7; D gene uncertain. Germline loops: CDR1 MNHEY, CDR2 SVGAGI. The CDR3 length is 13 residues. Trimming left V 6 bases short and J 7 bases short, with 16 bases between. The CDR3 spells CASSDQPRGEQYF. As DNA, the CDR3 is TGTGCCAGCAGCGACCAGCCTCGAGGAGAGCAGTACTTC.

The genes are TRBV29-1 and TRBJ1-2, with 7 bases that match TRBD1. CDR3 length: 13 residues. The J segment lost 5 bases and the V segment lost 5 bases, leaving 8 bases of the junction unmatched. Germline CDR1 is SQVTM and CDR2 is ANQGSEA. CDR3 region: CSVWGDSLYGYTF. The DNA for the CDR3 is TGCAGCGTTTGGGGGGACAGTTTGTATGGCTACACCTTC.

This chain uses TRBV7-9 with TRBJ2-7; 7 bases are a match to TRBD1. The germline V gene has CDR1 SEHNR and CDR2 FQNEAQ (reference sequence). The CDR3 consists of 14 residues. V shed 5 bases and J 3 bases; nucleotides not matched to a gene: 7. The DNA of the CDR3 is TGTGCCAGCAGCCCGGGACAGAAACACTACGAGCAGTACTTC. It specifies CASSPGQKHYEQYF.

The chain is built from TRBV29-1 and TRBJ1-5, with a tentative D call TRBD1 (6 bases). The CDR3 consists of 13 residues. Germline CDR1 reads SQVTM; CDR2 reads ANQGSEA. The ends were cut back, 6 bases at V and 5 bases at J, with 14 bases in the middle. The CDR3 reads CSVGRGPDQPQHF. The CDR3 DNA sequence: TGCAGCGTCGGGCGGGGGCCCGATCAGCCCCAGCATTTT.

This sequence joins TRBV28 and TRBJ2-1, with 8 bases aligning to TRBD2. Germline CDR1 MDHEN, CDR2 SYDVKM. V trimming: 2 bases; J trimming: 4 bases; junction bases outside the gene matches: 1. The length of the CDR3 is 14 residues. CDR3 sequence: CASSLRGRYNEQFF. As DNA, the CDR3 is TGTGCCAGCAGTTTACGCGGGAGGTACAATGAGCAGTTCTTC.

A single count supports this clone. This chain's CDR3 is CASSSKQFHNQPQHF. DNA for the CDR3: TGTGCCAGCAGTTCCAAACAGTTCCACAATCAGCCCCAGCATTTT. The rearrangement uses TRBV28 and TRBJ1-5; D gene ambiguous. Germline V CDR1 and CDR2: MDHEN, SYDVKM. This CDR3 comprises 15 residues. Deletions cut 4 bases from V and 3 bases from J, with 13 bases between.

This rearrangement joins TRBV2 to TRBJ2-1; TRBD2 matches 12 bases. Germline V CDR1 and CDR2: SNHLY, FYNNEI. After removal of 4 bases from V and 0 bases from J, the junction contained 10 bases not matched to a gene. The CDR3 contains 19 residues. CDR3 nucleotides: TGTGCCAGCAGTGCCCCGACTAGCGGGAGTTCGCGCTCCTACAATGAGCAGTTCTTC. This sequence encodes CASSAPTSGSSRSYNEQFF.

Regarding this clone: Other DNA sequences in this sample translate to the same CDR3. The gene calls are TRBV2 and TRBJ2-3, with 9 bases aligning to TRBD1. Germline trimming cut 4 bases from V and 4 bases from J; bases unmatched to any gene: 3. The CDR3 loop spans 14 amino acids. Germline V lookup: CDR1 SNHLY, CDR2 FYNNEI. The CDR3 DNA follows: TGTGCCAGCAGTGTGGACAGGGGACCAGATACGCAGTATTTT. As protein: CASSVDRGPDTQYF.

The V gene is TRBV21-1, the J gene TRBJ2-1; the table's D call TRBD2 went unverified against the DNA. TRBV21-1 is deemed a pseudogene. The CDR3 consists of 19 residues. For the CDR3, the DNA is TGTGCCAGCAGCGATCCTCCGGGACTCCGAACCATTAGATACAATGAGCAGTTCTTC. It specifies CASSDPPGLRTIRYNEQFF.

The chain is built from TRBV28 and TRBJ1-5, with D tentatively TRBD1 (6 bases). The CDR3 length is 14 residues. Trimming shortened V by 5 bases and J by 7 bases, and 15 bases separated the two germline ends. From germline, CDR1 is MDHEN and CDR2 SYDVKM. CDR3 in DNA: TGTGCCAGCAGTGTCGGGACATGGTTCCAGCCCCAGCATTTT. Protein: CASSVGTWFQPQHF.

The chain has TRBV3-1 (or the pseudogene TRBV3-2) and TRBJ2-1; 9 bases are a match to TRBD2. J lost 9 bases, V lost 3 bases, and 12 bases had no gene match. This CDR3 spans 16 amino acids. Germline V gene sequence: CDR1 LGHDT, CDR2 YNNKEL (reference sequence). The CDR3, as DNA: TGTGCCAGCAGCCAGCCTAGCGGGATGCGGCGGCGTGAGCAGTTCTTC. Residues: CASSQPSGMRRREQFF.

The CDR3 nucleotides are TGTGCCAGCAGTTTAATAGGGGGCCACACTGAAGCTTTCTTT. Its translation: CASSLIGGHTEAFF. The rearrangement joins TRBV27 to TRBJ1-1; TRBD1 agrees at 7 bases. This CDR3 region has 14 residues. Germline trimming cut 2 bases from V and 3 bases from J; bases unmatched to any gene: 3. CDR1 is MNHEY and CDR2 is SMNVEV in the germline V gene (reference sequence).

CDR3 bases: TGTGCCAGCAGCCAGACTAGCGGGAGTCGGTGGGAGACCCAGTACTTC. Its translation is CASSQTSGSRWETQYF. The V call is TRBV3-1 (or the pseudogene TRBV3-2), the J call TRBJ2-5; TRBD2 agrees at 12 bases. Germline trimming cut 3 bases from V and 5 bases from J; bases unmatched to any gene: 7. Germline V gene sequence: CDR1 LGHDT, CDR2 YNNKEL (reference sequence). The CDR3 runs 16 residues.

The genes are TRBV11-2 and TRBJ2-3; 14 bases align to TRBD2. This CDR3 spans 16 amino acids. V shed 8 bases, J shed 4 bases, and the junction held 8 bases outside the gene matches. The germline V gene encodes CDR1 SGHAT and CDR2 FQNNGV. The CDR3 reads CASRARTSGGSDTQYF. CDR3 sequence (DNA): TGTGCCAGCCGGGCAAGGACTAGCGGGGGGTCAGATACGCAGTATTTT.

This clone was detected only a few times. DNA of the CDR3: TGTGCCATCAGGACACCGACTAGCGGGTCCTACGAGCAGTACTTC. Translation gives CAIRTPTSGSYEQYF. The chain is built from TRBV10-3 and TRBJ2-7, with 10 bases aligning to TRBD2. Germline-derived CDR1 and CDR2 are ENHRY and SYGVKD. V lost 6 bases, J lost 1 base, and 6 bases stayed unmatched. The CDR3 runs to 15 residues.

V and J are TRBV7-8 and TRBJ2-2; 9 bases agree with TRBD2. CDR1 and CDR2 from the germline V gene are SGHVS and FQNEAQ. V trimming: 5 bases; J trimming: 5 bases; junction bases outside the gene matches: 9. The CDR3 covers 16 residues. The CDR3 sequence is CASSPTTSGLTGELFF. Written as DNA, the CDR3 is TGTGCCAGCAGCCCGACAACTAGCGGGCTTACCGGGGAGCTGTTTTTT.

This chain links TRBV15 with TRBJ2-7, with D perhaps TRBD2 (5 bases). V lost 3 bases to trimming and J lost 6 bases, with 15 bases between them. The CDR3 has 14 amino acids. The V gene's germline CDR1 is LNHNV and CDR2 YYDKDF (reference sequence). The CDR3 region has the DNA TGTGCCACCAGCAGGGACTGGGGATCGGGCGAGCAGTACTTC. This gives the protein CATSRDWGSGEQYF.

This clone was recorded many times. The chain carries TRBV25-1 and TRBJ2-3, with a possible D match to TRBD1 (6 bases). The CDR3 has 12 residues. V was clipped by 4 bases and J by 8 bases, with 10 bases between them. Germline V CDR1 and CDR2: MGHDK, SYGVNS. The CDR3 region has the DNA TGTGCCAGCAGTGCGCAGGGGATTACGCAGTATTTT. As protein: CASSAQGITQYF.

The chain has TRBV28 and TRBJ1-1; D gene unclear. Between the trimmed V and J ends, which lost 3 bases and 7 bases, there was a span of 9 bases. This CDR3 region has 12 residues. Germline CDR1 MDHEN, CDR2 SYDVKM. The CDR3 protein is CASSLRQLEAFF. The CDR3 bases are TGTGCCAGCAGTTTGCGCCAACTTGAAGCTTTCTTT. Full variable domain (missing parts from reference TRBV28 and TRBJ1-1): DVKVTQSSRYLVKRTGEKVFLECVQDMDHENMFWYRQDPGLGLRLIYFSYDVKMKEKGDIPEGYSVSREKKERFSLILESASTNQTSMYLCASSLRQLEAFFGQGTRLTVV.

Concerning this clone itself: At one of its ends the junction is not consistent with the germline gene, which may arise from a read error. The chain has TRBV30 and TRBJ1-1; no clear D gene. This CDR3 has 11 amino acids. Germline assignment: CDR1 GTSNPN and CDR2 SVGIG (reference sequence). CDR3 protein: CAWTKNPEAFF. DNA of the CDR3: TGTGCCTGGACTAAGAACCCTGAAGCTTTCTTT.

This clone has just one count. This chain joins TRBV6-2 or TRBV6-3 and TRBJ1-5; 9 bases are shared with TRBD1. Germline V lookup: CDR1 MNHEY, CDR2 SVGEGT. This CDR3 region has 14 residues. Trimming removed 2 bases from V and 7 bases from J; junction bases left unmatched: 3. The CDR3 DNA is TGTGCCAGCAGTTACCCGGGACAGGGACAGCCCCAGCATTTT. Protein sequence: CASSYPGQGQPQHF.

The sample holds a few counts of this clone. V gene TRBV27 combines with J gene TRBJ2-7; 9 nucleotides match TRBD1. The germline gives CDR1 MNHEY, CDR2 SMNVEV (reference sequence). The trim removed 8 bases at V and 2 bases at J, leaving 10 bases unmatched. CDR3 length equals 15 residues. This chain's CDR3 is CASGQGPLIPYEQYF. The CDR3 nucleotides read TGTGCCAGCGGACAGGGGCCCCTAATTCCCTACGAGCAGTACTTC.